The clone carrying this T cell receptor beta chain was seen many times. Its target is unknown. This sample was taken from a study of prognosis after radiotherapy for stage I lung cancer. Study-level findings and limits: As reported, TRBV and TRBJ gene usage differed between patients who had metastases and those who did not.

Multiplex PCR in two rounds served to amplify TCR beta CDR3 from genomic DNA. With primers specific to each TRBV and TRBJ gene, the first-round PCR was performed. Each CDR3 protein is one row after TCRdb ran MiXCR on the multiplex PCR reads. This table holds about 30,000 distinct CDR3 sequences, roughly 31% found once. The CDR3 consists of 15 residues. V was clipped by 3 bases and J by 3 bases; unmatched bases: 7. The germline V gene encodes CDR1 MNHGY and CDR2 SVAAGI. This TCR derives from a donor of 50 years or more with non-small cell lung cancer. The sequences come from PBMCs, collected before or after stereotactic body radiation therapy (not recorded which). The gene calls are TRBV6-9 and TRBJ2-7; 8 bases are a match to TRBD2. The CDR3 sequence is CASSYELAVNYEQYF. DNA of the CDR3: TGTGCCAGCAGTTACGAACTAGCGGTCAACTACGAGCAGTACTTC.